This TCR beta chain was identified in a study of cytomegalovirus exposure and HLA in healthy donors. Study outcomes and limitations: Presence/absence analyses took donor sequencing depth as roughly uniform.

The CDR3 extends over 17 amino acids. V was clipped by 5 bases and J by 6 bases; unmatched bases: 16. The germline V gene has CDR1 SGHTA and CDR2 FQGNSA. This clone appeared a few times. Its antigen is undetermined. The PCR had 60 Vbeta and 13 Jbeta primers. In the original analysis: The authors later counted 70 million to 80 million unique TCR beta chains, 9.5 million to 13 million of them shared. Assay used: immunoSEQ multiplex PCR; TCRdb lists only in-frame clones, some missing. V, J and clone size derive from that table, while D and trimming were established from the DNA sequence. Of roughly 40,000 clones in the sample, 81% were seen once.

This sequence originates from a woman in her thirties or forties in good health and CMV-seronegative. What was sequenced was PBMCs. The chain links TRBV7-2 to TRBJ2-3; TRBD2 matches at 8 bases. CDR3 in DNA: TGTGCCAGCAGCGCCAAAGGATGGCGGGGGGACGATGATACGCAGTATTTT. The encoded protein is CASSAKGWRGDDDTQYF.